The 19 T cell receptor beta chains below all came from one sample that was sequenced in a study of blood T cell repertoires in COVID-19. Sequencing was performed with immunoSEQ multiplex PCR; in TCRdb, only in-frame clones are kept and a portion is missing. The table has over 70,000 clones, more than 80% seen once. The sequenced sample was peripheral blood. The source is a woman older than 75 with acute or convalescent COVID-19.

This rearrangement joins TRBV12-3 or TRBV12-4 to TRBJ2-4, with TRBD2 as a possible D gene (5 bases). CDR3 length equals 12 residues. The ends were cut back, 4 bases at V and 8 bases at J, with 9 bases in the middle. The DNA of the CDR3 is TGTGCCAGCAGTTCTCGGCGGGACATTCAGTACTTC. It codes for CASSSRRDIQYF.

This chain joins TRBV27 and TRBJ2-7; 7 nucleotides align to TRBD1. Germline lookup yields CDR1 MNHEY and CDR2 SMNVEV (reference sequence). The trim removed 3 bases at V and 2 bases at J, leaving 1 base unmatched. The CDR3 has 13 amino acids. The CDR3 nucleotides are TGTGCCAGCAGTTTCGGGACAGCCTACGAGCAGTACTTC. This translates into CASSFGTAYEQYF.

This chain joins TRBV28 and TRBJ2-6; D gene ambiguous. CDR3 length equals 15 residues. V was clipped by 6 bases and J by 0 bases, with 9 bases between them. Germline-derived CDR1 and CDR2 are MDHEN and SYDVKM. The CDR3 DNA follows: TGTGCCAGCAGCTATAGTAACTCTGGGGCCAACGTCCTGACTTTC. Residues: CASSYSNSGANVLTF.

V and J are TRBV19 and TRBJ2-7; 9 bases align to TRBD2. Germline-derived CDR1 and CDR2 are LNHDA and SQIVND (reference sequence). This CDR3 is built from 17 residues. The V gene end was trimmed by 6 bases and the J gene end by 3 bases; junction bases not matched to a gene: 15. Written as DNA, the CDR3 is TGTGCCAGTAGCCCCGGAAGCTTTCGGACTAGCGTCTACGAGCAGTACTTC. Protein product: CASSPGSFRTSVYEQYF.

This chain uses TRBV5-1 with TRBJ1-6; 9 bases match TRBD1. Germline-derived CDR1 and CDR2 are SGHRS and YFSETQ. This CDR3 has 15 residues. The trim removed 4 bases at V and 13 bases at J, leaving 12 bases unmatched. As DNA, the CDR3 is TGCGCCAGCAGCGAGGGACAGGGAGCAGAGTTTCCCCTCCACTTT. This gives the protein CASSEGQGAEFPLHF.

CDR3 nucleotide sequence: TGTGCCAGTAGTATAGGTCTAGCGAGTTACAATGAGCAGTTCTTC. It is translated as CASSIGLASYNEQFF. V usage is TRBV19 and J usage is TRBJ2-1, with D perhaps TRBD2 (6 bases). The CDR3 loop spans 15 amino acids. From germline, CDR1 is LNHDA and CDR2 SQIVND (reference sequence). Trimming took 1 base from V and 4 from J, leaving 11 bases between them.

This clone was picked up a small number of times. The CDR3 reads CASKGEGGQSYEQYF. CDR3 coding DNA: TGTGCCAGCAAGGGCGAGGGCGGACAGAGCTACGAGCAGTACTTC. This rearrangement joins TRBV21-1 to TRBJ2-7; the table's D call, TRBD1, was not checked against the DNA. TRBV21-1 is a listed pseudogene. This CDR3 region has 15 residues.

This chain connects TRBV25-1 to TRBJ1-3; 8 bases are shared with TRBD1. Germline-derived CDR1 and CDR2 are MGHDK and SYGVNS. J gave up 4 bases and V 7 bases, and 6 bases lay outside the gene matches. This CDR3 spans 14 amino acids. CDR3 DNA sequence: TGTGCCAGCAAGGGGACAGGTTCAGGAAACACCATATATTTT. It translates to CASKGTGSGNTIYF.

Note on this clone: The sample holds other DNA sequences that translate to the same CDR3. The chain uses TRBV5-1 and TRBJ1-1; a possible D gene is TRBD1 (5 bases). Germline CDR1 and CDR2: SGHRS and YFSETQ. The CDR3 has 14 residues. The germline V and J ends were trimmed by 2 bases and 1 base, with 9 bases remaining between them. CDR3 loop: CASSFDGGNTEAFF. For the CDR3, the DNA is TGCGCCAGCAGCTTCGACGGGGGGAACACTGAAGCTTTCTTT.

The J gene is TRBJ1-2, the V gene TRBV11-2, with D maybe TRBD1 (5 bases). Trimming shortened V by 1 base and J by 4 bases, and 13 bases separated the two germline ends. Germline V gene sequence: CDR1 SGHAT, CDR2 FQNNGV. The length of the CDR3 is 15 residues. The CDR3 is CASSLVRTLAYGYTF. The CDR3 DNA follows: TGTGCCAGCAGCTTAGTTAGGACACTTGCCTATGGCTACACCTTC.

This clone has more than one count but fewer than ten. The CDR3 protein is CASSRDRETQYF. CDR3 bases: TGTGCCAGCAGCCGGGACAGAGAGACCCAGTACTTC. This chain joins TRBV11-2 and TRBJ2-5, with TRBD1 matching over 7 bases. Germline assignment: CDR1 SGHAT and CDR2 FQNNGV. The CDR3 length is 12 residues. The junction had 1 base not matched to a gene; V was cut back by 5 bases and J by 4 bases.

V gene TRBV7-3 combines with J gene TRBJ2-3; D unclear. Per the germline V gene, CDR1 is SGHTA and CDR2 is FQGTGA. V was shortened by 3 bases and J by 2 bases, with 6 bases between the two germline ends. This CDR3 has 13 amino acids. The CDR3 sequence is CASSFGNTDTQYF. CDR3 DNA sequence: TGTGCCAGCAGCTTTGGCAACACAGATACGCAGTATTTT. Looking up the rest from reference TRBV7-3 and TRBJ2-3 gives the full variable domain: GAGVSQTPSNKVTEKGKYVELRCDPISGHTALYWYRQSLGQGPEFLIYFQGTGAADDSGLPNDRFFAVRPEGSVSTLKIQRTERGDSAVYLCASSFGNTDTQYFGPGTRLTVL.

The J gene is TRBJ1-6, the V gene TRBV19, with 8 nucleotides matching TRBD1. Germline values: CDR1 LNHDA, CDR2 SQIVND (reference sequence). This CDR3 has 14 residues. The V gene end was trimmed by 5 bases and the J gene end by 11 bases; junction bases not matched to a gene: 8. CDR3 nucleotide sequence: TGTGCCAGTAGTTTCGGACAGGGAGCGGCACCCCTCCACTTT. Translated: CASSFGQGAAPLHF.

The CDR3 DNA is TGTGCCAGCAGTGATACGGGACAGGGGAGAGTTAAGTATGGCTACACCTTC. Encoded protein: CASSDTGQGRVKYGYTF. The genes are TRBV6-1 and TRBJ1-2, with 10 bases that match TRBD1. In germline, CDR1 is MNHNS, CDR2 SASEGT. V lost 3 bases to trimming and J lost 5 bases; unmatched junction nucleotides: 12. There are 17 residues in the CDR3.

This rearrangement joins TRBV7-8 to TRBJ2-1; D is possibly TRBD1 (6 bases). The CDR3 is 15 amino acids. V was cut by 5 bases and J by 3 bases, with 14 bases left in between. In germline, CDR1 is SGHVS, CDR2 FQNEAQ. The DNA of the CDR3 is TGTGCCAGCAGCCAACAGGGTATCGTCTACAATGAGCAGTTCTTC. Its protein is CASSQQGIVYNEQFF.

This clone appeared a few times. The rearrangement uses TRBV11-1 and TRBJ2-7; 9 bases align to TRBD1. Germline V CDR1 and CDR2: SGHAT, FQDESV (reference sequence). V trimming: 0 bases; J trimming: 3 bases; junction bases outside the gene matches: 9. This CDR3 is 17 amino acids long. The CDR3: CASSLAGGQGSFYEQYF. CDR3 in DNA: TGTGCCAGCAGCTTAGCCGGGGGACAGGGTTCCTTCTACGAGCAGTACTTC.

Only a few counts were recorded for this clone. This chain's CDR3 is CSARQAYEQYF. Here the CDR3 DNA reads TGCAGTGCTAGACAGGCCTACGAGCAGTACTTC. J is TRBJ2-7 and V is TRBV20-1; no reliable D call. The CDR3 loop spans 11 amino acids. The germline CDR1 and CDR2 sequences are DFQATT and SNEGSKA (reference sequence). With 2 bases removed from V and 2 bases from J, the gap between germline ends came to 4 bases.

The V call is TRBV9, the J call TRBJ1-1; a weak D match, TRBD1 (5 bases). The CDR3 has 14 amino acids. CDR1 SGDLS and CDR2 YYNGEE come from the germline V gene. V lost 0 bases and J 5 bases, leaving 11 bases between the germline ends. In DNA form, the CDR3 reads TGTGCCAGCAGCGTAGAGGCAGGGTATACTGAAGCTTTCTTT. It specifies CASSVEAGYTEAFF. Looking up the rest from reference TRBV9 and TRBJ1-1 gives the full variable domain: DSGVTQTPKHLITATGQRVTLRCSPRSGDLSVYWYQQSLDQGLQFLIQYYNGEERAKGNILERFSAQQFPDLHSELNLSSLELGDSALYFCASSVEAGYTEAFFGQGTRLTVV.

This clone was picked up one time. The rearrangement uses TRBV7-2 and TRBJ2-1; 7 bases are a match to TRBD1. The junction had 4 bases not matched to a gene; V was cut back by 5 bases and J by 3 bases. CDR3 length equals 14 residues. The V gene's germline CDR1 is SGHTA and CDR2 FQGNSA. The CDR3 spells CASSPTGHYNEQFF. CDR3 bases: TGTGCCAGCAGCCCGACAGGGCACTACAATGAGCAGTTCTTC.